This T cell receptor beta chain was retrieved from a study of T cells in Graves' hyperthyroidism and ophthalmopathy. Notes on the study in general: Most thyroid clonotypes expanded above 0.001 were also detected in blood.

CDR3 length equals 13 residues. The germline V gene encodes CDR1 PRHDT and CDR2 FYEKMQ (reference sequence). V was pared by 5 bases and J by 3 bases, with 8 bases between. Amplified TCR beta CDR3 regions came from RNA transcripts. HTBI primers drove first-round RT-PCR of the TCR CDR3. TCRdb re-analysed the multiplex PCR reads in MiXCR, keeping a single row per CDR3 protein. The sample lists over 350,000 distinct CDR3 sequences, less than 20% seen once, with over 35% in the top ten. On the basis of clinical symptoms, serum thyroxine and TRAb, thyroid ultrasound and orbital computed tomography, diagnoses were made. This clonotype has more than one count but fewer than ten. No antigen is known for it.

The receptor comes from a man aged 18 to 29 with Graves' ophthalmopathy. Sequencing used blood. The V and J genes are TRBV13 and TRBJ2-4; either TRBD1 or TRBD2 may supply D (5 bases each). The CDR3 reads CASSPGRKNIQYF. The CDR3 DNA follows: TGTGCCAGCAGCCCGGGACGCAAAAACATTCAGTACTTC.